This TCR beta chain is drawn from a study of cytomegalovirus exposure and HLA in healthy donors. This PCR relied on a set of 60 Vbeta primers and 13 Jbeta primers. Here immunoSEQ multiplex PCR was the method, and the copy in TCRdb shows in-frame clones only, minus some. Here the sample spans about 160,000 clones, 78% being singletons. Germline CDR1 reads SGDLS; CDR2 reads YYNGEE. Trimming took 4 bases from V and 8 from J; bases not matched to a gene: 16. The CDR3 runs to 17 residues. The gene calls are TRBV9 and TRBJ2-1; the match to TRBD2 covers 9 bases. Sequencing was performed on PBMCs. The sequence derives from a woman between 45 and 60 years old in good health and CMV-seropositive. The CDR3 DNA sequence: TGTGCCAGCAGCCCCTTTTTGGCGGGAGGGCGGTGGGATGAGCAGTTCTTC. Amino acids: CASSPFLAGGRWDEQFF. The full variable domain, with the rest looked up from reference TRBV9 and TRBJ2-1, is DSGVTQTPKHLITATGQRVTLRCSPRSGDLSVYWYQQSLDQGLQFLIQYYNGEERAKGNILERFSAQQFPDLHSELNLSSLELGDSALYFCASSPFLAGGRWDEQFFGPGTRLTVL.